A selection of T cell receptor beta chains follows, all from one sample in a study of blood T cells in healthy people across ages. TCRdb passed the 5' RACE reads through MiXCR, listing each CDR3 protein once. This table holds 1.5 million to 2 million distinct CDR3 sequences, roughly 32% found once. The sample was blood. These receptors all stem from a woman aged 25 to 45 in good health. The CDR3 runs from the conserved cysteine through the conserved F or W. Fields, in order: J gene, clone size, V gene, D gene, CDR3 DNA, CDR3 protein. The D gene is left open where the match is weak. Expanded clones get a size class; other rows say once, few or many, or leave the size out.

TRBJ2-2 | . | TRBV5-1 | . | TGCGCCAGCAGGTACCGGGGCGGTCACACCGGGGAGCTGTTTTTT | CASRYRGGHTGELFF
TRBJ2-3 | many | TRBV24-1 | TRBD2 | TGTGCCACCAGTCCTAGCGGGAGAAGTCCAGATACGCAGTATTTT | CATSPSGRSPDTQYF
TRBJ2-7 | . | TRBV10-3 | TRBD1 | TGTGCCGTCAGTTCGGGACAGTCCTACGAGCAGTACTTC | CAVSSGQSYEQYF
TRBJ2-7 | few | TRBV27 | TRBD2 | TGTGCCAGCAGTGGCTTAGCGGGACTCATCCACGAGCAGTACTTC | CASSGLAGLIHEQYF
TRBJ2-5 | few | TRBV5-1 | TRBD2 | TGCGCCAGCAGCGGAGGAGCGGGGGCCCAAGAGACCCAGTACTTC | CASSGGAGAQETQYF
TRBJ2-2 | . | TRBV5-1 | . | TGCGCCAGCGGACCGGGACTGATAAACACCGGGGAGCTGTTTTTT | CASGPGLINTGELFF
TRBJ2-7 | . | TRBV20-1 | TRBD2 | TGCAGTGCTAGAGAAGGGCCACTAGCGGGGGGCTACGAGCAGTACTTC | CSAREGPLAGGYEQYF
TRBJ2-7 | few | TRBV27 | TRBD2 | TGTGCCAGCAGTTTAAGTAGCGGGGGGCTCGGGGAGCAGTACTTC | CASSLSSGGLGEQYF
TRBJ1-2 | many | TRBV29-1 | . | TGCAGCTTCACAAACCGACCGGGCGAGGGGTATGGCTACACCTTC | CSFTNRPGEGYGYTF
TRBJ2-5 | . | TRBV12-3/TRBV12-4 | . | TGTGCCAGCAGACGGGACCTTCAAGAGACCCAGTGCTTC | CASRRDLQETQCF
TRBJ2-5 | many | TRBV20-1 | . | TGCAGTGCTACCGCGCCTCCCCGGGGGCGTCAAGAGACCCAGTACTTC | CSATAPPRGRQETQYF
TRBJ1-5 | few | TRBV29-1 | . | TGCAGCGTAGCACAGGGAAGCAATCGGTCCCAGCATTTT | CSVAQGSNRSQHF
TRBJ2-5 | . | TRBV4-2 | TRBD2 | TGTGCCAGCAGCCACCTAATTCGGGGGGGACTCCGGTACCAAGAGACCCAGTACTTC | CASSHLIRGGLRYQETQYF
TRBJ1-1 | . | TRBV20-1 | TRBD1 | TGCAGTGCTTCCCGGACAGGAATGAACACTGAAGCTTTCTTT | CSASRTGMNTEAFF
TRBJ2-3 | . | TRBV20-1 | TRBD1 | TGCAGTGCTGGACAGGGTGGCACAGATACGCAGTATTTT | CSAGQGGTDTQYF
TRBJ2-3 | . | TRBV20-1 | TRBD2 | TGCAGTGCTAGTCGGCTAGCGGGAGGACGGGGCACAGATACGCAGTATTTT | CSASRLAGGRGTDTQYF
TRBJ2-1 | few | TRBV20-1 | TRBD2 | TGCAGTGTTAGAGATCTGGTTGCTAGCGGGGAGGTTGAGCAGTTCTTC | CSVRDLVASGEVEQFF
TRBJ2-5 | . | TRBV6-1 | TRBD2 | TGTGCCAGCAGTAAACTAGCGGGGTTCGGAGAGACCCAGTACTTC | CASSKLAGFGETQYF
TRBJ2-6 | few | TRBV11-2 | . | TGTGCCAGCACCCGCCCAGGGCGCTCTGGGGCCAACGTCCTGACTTTC | CASTRPGRSGANVLTF
TRBJ2-1 | few | TRBV3-1 | . | TGTGCCAGCAGCCAAGATGAGGGGGAGACCAAAGCGTACAATGAGCAGTTCTTC | CASSQDEGETKAYNEQFF
TRBJ2-1 | few | TRBV20-1 | TRBD2 | TGCAGTGCCCCGCCTACCGGGACTAAAAGGGGCAATGAGCAGTTCTTC | CSAPPTGTKRGNEQFF
TRBJ2-5 | . | TRBV7-8 | TRBD2 | TGTGCCAGCAGCTTTGGAGCGGGAGGGCTCTGCGAGACCCAGTACTTC | CASSFGAGGLCETQYF